This T cell receptor (beta chain) is from a study of blood T cell repertoires in COVID-19. Profiled with immunoSEQ multiplex PCR; TCRdb holds only in-frame clones, not every one. The table includes more than 250,000 clones, roughly 86% detected once. The length of the CDR3 is 13 residues. The germline V gene encodes CDR1 SGHRS and CDR2 YFSETQ. V lost 2 bases and J 6 bases, leaving 11 bases between the germline ends. The rearrangement joins TRBV5-1 to TRBJ1-2; tentative D call: TRBD1 (5 bases). Source material: PBMCs or T cells enriched from blood (not recorded which). This receptor was identified in a woman aged 18-29 years who had recovered from COVID-19. CDR3 sequence reads: CASSFVGGDGYTF. The CDR3 coding sequence is TGCGCCAGCAGCTTTGTGGGGGGTGATGGCTACACCTTC.